The 29 T cell receptor beta chains in this list originate from one sample, sequenced in a study of vaccination and CD4 T cells after COVID-19. Sample treatment: roughly 10-day PBMC culture with coronavirus spike peptide pools or control peptides (ViraFEST assay). Sequencing of the DNA from cultured CD4+ T cells was carried out with the Oncomine TCR Beta short-read assay. TCRdb re-called the PCR reads through MiXCR, storing one row per CDR3 protein. The data contain about 15,000 distinct CDR3 sequences, 53% of them seen just once; the ten biggest clones take up approximately 12%. These receptors have no known antigen. The sample taken for sequencing was CD4+ T cells from blood, cultured in vitro. The receptors originated from a human donor who had recovered from COVID-19.

The chain carries TRBV9 and TRBJ1-1; TRBD1 matches 8 bases. The germline CDR1 and CDR2 sequences are SGDLS and YYNGEE. The CDR3 is made up of 14 amino acids. V was pared by 2 bases and J by 4 bases, with 4 bases of the junction left unmatched. CDR3 coding DNA: TGTGCCAGCAGCGTGGTGACAGGGGTCACTGAAGCTTTCTTT. This codes for CASSVVTGVTEAFF.

The V call is TRBV7-9, the J call TRBJ2-3, with 10 nucleotides matching TRBD2. Trimming removed 5 bases from V and 8 bases from J; junction bases left unmatched: 4. CDR3 length equals 13 residues. Germline CDR1 SEHNR, CDR2 FQNEAQ (reference sequence). The CDR3 loop reads CASSQGLASTQYF. DNA for the CDR3: TGTGCCAGCAGCCAGGGACTAGCGAGTACGCAGTATTTT.

CDR3 loop: CASSYGSGGLAEGGSPLHF. Written as DNA, the CDR3 is TGTGCCAGCAGTTACGGTTCTGGAGGGCTCGCAGAGGGTGGATCACCCCTCCACTTT. This chain uses TRBV6-5 with TRBJ1-6; D is unresolved. Germline V CDR1 and CDR2: MNHEY, SVGAGI. V shed 2 bases and J shed 10 bases, with 27 bases lying between them. The CDR3 length is 19 residues.

This clonotype was recorded a few times. The chain uses TRBV24-1 and TRBJ2-1; a possible D gene is TRBD2 (5 bases). The V and J ends lost 2 bases and 9 bases respectively, with 10 bases between them. The CDR3 sequence is 13 residues long. CDR1 is KGHDR, CDR2 SFDVKD, per germline. The CDR3 protein is CATSDSWTFEQFF. CDR3 nucleotide sequence: TGTGCCACCAGTGATTCCTGGACTTTTGAGCAGTTCTTC.

This clonotype has a handful of counts. The chain links TRBV20-1 to TRBJ2-7; D is unclear. V shed 3 bases and J shed 3 bases, with 15 bases lying between them. CDR3 size: 14 residues. CDR1 is DFQATT and CDR2 is SNEGSKA in the germline V gene (reference sequence). In nucleotides, the CDR3 is TGCAGTGCTAGTTCAGGTCTATCCCACTACGAGCAGTACTTC. This sequence encodes CSASSGLSHYEQYF.

Only a few counts were recorded for this clonotype. The rearrangement joins TRBV20-1 to TRBJ1-1, with D unclear. The CDR3 contains 11 residues. Germline V gene lookup returns CDR1 DFQATT and CDR2 SNEGSKA (reference sequence). Trimming cost V 0 bases and J 6 bases, with 5 bases left between them. In nucleotides, the CDR3 is TGCAGTGCTAGAGATCCCTCTGAAGCTTTCTTT. Protein sequence: CSARDPSEAFF.

V and J are TRBV28 and TRBJ2-3, with unresolved D. Germline V gives CDR1 MDHEN, CDR2 SYDVKM. V dropped 1 base and J dropped 6 bases, with 8 bases sitting between them. This CDR3 contains 13 residues. The CDR3 is CASSLSLRDTQYF. CDR3 coding DNA: TGTGCCAGCAGTTTATCATTAAGGGATACGCAGTATTTT.

The rearrangement links TRBV6-5 to TRBJ1-1; 10 bases line up with TRBD1. The CDR3 runs 15 residues. V dropped 4 bases and J dropped 2; count of bases not matched to a gene: 4. Germline values: CDR1 MNHEY, CDR2 SVGAGI. The CDR3 sequence: CASSSTGGLNTEAFF. CDR3 coding DNA: TGTGCCAGCAGTTCGACAGGGGGCCTAAACACTGAAGCTTTCTTT.

V gene TRBV20-1 combines with J gene TRBJ2-1; D is unclear. The V gene lost 6 bases and the J gene lost 0 bases, with 12 bases spanning the gap. CDR3 length: 14 residues. Germline loops: CDR1 DFQATT, CDR2 SNEGSKA (reference sequence). The CDR3 reads CSAPTRSSYNEQFF. DNA of the CDR3: TGCAGTGCCCCGACCAGGAGCTCCTACAATGAGCAGTTCTTC.

The chain recombines TRBV28 with TRBJ1-2, with TRBD1 as a possible D gene (6 bases). CDR3 length equals 13 residues. In germline, CDR1 is MDHEN, CDR2 SYDVKM. The ends were cut back, 6 bases at V and 6 bases at J, with 14 bases in the middle. As DNA, the CDR3 is TGTGCCAGCAGCCCGCAGGGGAACAATGGCTACACCTTC. This encodes CASSPQGNNGYTF.

As to this clonotype: The CDR3 ends on some other residue instead of the conserved phenylalanine or tryptophan, so this is likely a read error. The CDR3 DNA follows: TGCGCCAGCAGCCAAGCGGGAGGTGGAGAGACCCAGTACTTA. Translation gives CASSQAGGGETQYL. V and J are TRBV4-3 and TRBJ2-5, with TRBD2 identical over 7 bases. The junction had 3 bases not matched to a gene; V was cut back by 1 base and J by 4 bases. Germline lookup yields CDR1 LGHNA and CDR2 YSLEER. This CDR3 is 14 amino acids long.

The chain combines TRBV24-1 with TRBJ2-1, with 8 positions matching TRBD2. The CDR3 extends over 12 amino acids. V lost 10 bases, J lost 4 bases, and 2 bases stayed unmatched. Germline CDR1 reads KGHDR; CDR2 reads SFDVKD. CDR3: CATSSGYNEQFF. The CDR3, as DNA: TGTGCCACGTCTAGCGGGTACAATGAGCAGTTCTTC.

This clonotype appeared a few times. This rearrangement joins TRBV6-5 to TRBJ1-2; TRBD1 matches at 9 bases. CDR1 and CDR2 from the germline V gene are MNHEY and SVGAGI. This CDR3 comprises 15 residues. Trimming took 2 bases from V and 5 from J; bases not matched to a gene: 6. The CDR3 DNA reads as TGTGCCAGCAGTTACGTGGGACAGGGAGTATATGGCTACACCTTC. It encodes CASSYVGQGVYGYTF.

The table lists this clonotype with a count of one. The V gene is TRBV4-2, the J gene TRBJ2-7; 12 bases fit TRBD2. This CDR3 is built from 16 residues. V shed 4 bases, J shed 5 bases, and the junction held 9 bases outside the gene matches. The V gene's germline CDR1 is LGHNA and CDR2 YNFKEQ. The CDR3 is CASSPLGTSGSNEQYF. The CDR3 nucleotides read TGTGCCAGCAGCCCCCTAGGGACTAGCGGGTCCAACGAGCAGTACTTC.

The gene calls are TRBV5-1 and TRBJ1-6; D is uncertain. Germline CDR1 SGHRS, CDR2 YFSETQ. V shed 4 bases and J shed 6 bases, with 8 bases lying between them. The CDR3 is 13 residues long. The CDR3 sequence: CASSAAANSPLHF. In DNA form, the CDR3 reads TGCGCCAGCAGCGCCGCAGCTAATTCACCCCTCCACTTT.

In its sample, this clonotype ranks as medium-sized (0.01 to 0.1%). The chain links TRBV20-1 to TRBJ1-6, with 10 nucleotides matching TRBD1. Germline V gene data show CDR1 as DFQATT and CDR2 as SNEGSKA (reference sequence). The CDR3 runs 17 residues. The ends lost 0 bases at V and 6 bases at J; junction bases unmatched: 8. The CDR3 protein is CSARDAPGQGSNSPLHF. CDR3 DNA sequence: TGCAGTGCTAGAGACGCACCGGGACAGGGGAGTAATTCACCCCTCCACTTT.

In this sample, this clonotype turned up a few times. The chain has TRBV15 and TRBJ1-1, with a weak D call TRBD1 (5 bases). The ends were cut back, 1 base at V and 3 bases at J, with 12 bases in the middle. This CDR3 has 15 residues. Germline assignment: CDR1 LNHNV and CDR2 YYDKDF (reference sequence). CDR3 residues: CATSRARRDDTEAFF. The CDR3 DNA follows: TGTGCCACCAGCAGAGCACGGCGGGACGACACTGAAGCTTTCTTT.

V gene TRBV5-1 combines with J gene TRBJ2-1; weak D call: TRBD1 (6 bases). The germline V gene encodes CDR1 SGHRS and CDR2 YFSETQ. CDR3 length equals 14 residues. V lost 2 bases and J 8 bases, leaving 14 bases between the germline ends. This CDR3 is CASSFTTGVDEQFF. DNA of the CDR3: TGCGCCAGCAGCTTTACGACAGGAGTGGATGAGCAGTTCTTC.

This rearrangement joins TRBV24-1 to TRBJ1-2; possibly TRBD1 for D (5 bases). V lost 4 bases to trimming and J lost 6 bases, with 17 bases between them. Germline values: CDR1 KGHDR, CDR2 SFDVKD. The CDR3 totals 15 residues. This chain's CDR3 is CATSESGTQTHGYTF. In DNA, the CDR3 is TGTGCCACCAGTGAGTCCGGGACGCAAACCCATGGCTACACCTTC.

The V gene is TRBV6-5, the J gene TRBJ1-1; D is possibly TRBD1 (5 bases). The CDR3 has 15 residues. V was shortened by 2 bases and J by 5 bases, with 15 bases between the two germline ends. Per the germline V gene, CDR1 is MNHEY and CDR2 is SVGAGI. The CDR3 region is CASSYRSQEGTEAFF. The CDR3 DNA follows: TGTGCCAGCAGTTACAGGAGCCAGGAGGGGACTGAAGCTTTCTTT.

The chain recombines TRBV25-1 with TRBJ2-2, with 11 bases lining up with TRBD1. From germline, CDR1 is MGHDK and CDR2 SYGVNS. The ends lost 4 bases at V and 5 bases at J; junction bases unmatched: 6. This CDR3 is built from 16 residues. The CDR3 reads CASSVPGQGGTGELFF. In DNA form, the CDR3 reads TGTGCCAGCAGTGTTCCGGGACAGGGGGGAACCGGGGAGCTGTTTTTT.

The CDR3 bases are TGTGCCAGCACTAGCGCTAGCACAGATACGCAGTATTTT. Protein sequence: CASTSASTDTQYF. The chain has TRBV5-4 and TRBJ2-3; perhaps TRBD2 as D (6 bases). The germline V and J ends were trimmed by 6 bases and 0 bases, with 8 bases remaining between them. The CDR3 sequence is 13 residues long. CDR1 is SGHNT, CDR2 YYREEE, per germline (reference sequence).

The CDR3 region has the DNA TGTGCCAGCAGTGAAGCGCGAAGGACAGGACGTCGGGGAACTGAAGCTTTCTTT. Protein product: CASSEARRTGRRGTEAFF. The chain uses TRBV6-1 and TRBJ1-1, with 7 nucleotides matching TRBD1. The junction had 15 bases not matched to a gene; V was cut back by 0 bases and J by 5 bases. The CDR3 is 18 amino acids. Looked up from germline, CDR1 is MNHNS and CDR2 is SASEGT.

In its sample, this clonotype was seen a few times. The chain couples TRBV6-1 to TRBJ1-1; 7 bases line up with TRBD1. The germline CDR1 and CDR2 sequences are MNHNS and SASEGT. After removal of 4 bases from V and 1 base from J, the junction contained 3 bases not matched to a gene. CDR3 length: 14 amino acids. The CDR3 loop is CASSVRDRNTEAFF. CDR3 DNA sequence: TGTGCCAGCAGTGTCCGGGACAGGAACACTGAAGCTTTCTTT.

The J gene is TRBJ2-7, the V gene TRBV7-8, with 7 bases fitting TRBD2. CDR1 and CDR2 (germline): SGHVS, FQNEAQ. This CDR3 contains 13 residues. V shed 3 bases, J shed 5 bases, and the junction held 4 bases outside the gene matches. The CDR3 coding sequence is TGTGCCAGCAGCTTCTGGGGGGGTCACGAGCAGTACTTC. This encodes CASSFWGGHEQYF. Filled out from reference TRBV7-8 and TRBJ2-7, the complete variable domain reads GAGVSQSPRYKVAKRGQDVALRCDPISGHVSLFWYQQALGQGPEFLTYFQNEAQLDKSGLPSDRFFAERPEGSVSTLKIQRTQQEDSAVYLCASSFWGGHEQYFGPGTRLTVT.

V and J are TRBV7-2 and TRBJ2-7; tentatively, D is TRBD1 (6 bases). V was trimmed by 1 base and J by 9 bases, leaving 7 bases between them. This CDR3 comprises 11 residues. CDR1 is SGHTA and CDR2 is FQGNSA in the germline V gene. CDR3 bases: TGTGCCAGCAGCTTAGGAGGGGGGCAGTACTTC. Translated: CASSLGGGQYF.

This clonotype came up a few times. The chain joins TRBV6-1 to TRBJ2-5, with 11 bases fitting TRBD2. The CDR3 covers 14 residues. The germline V gene encodes CDR1 MNHNS and CDR2 SASEGT. The J segment lost 2 bases and the V segment lost 6 bases, leaving 2 bases of the junction unmatched. The CDR3 spells CASRRLAGQETQYF. CDR3 nucleotides: TGTGCCAGCAGAAGACTAGCGGGACAAGAGACCCAGTACTTC.

This rearrangement joins TRBV11-2 to TRBJ2-7, with 11 bases fitting TRBD2. After removal of 5 bases from V and 5 bases from J, the junction contained 5 bases not matched to a gene. The germline gives CDR1 SGHAT, CDR2 FQNNGV. This CDR3 is 14 amino acids long. CDR3 region: CASSTRLAGNEQYF. DNA of the CDR3: TGTGCCAGCAGCACCCGACTAGCGGGAAACGAGCAGTACTTC. The whole variable domain, filled in from reference TRBV11-2 and TRBJ2-7, reads EAGVAQSPRYKIIEKRQSVAFWCNPISGHATLYWYQQILGQGPKLLIQFQNNGVVDDSQLPKDRFSAERLKGVDSTLKIQPAKLEDSAVYLCASSTRLAGNEQYFGPGTRLTVT.

This clonotype appeared a few times. This chain joins TRBV20-1 and TRBJ2-2, with D tentatively TRBD2 (7 bases). Germline lookup yields CDR1 DFQATT and CDR2 SNEGSKA (reference sequence). Trimming cost V 1 base and J 7 bases, with 13 bases left between them. The CDR3 runs to 14 residues. The CDR3 sequence is CSARGQGRVGELFF. The DNA for the CDR3 is TGCAGTGCTAGAGGGCAGGGGAGGGTCGGGGAGCTGTTTTTT.